The 18 T cell receptor beta chains below come from one sample, sequenced in a study of T cell responses to AZD1222 COVID-19 vaccine. Repertoires were generated with immunoSEQ multiplex PCR, while TCRdb's copy carries only in-frame clones and drops some. The sample lists 150,000 or so clones; just over 90% were seen once. Sequences were derived from peripheral blood, sampled on day 0 of AZD1222 vaccination. The receptors derive from an adult in good health.

The V call is TRBV24-1, the J call TRBJ2-3; tentative D call: TRBD2 (6 bases). From germline, CDR1 is KGHDR and CDR2 SFDVKD. V lost 0 bases, J lost 1 base, and 10 bases lay in between. The CDR3 length is 16 residues. CDR3 sequence (DNA): TGTGCCACCAGTGATTTGTCGAGGGAGGGCACAGATACGCAGTATTTT. It encodes CATSDLSREGTDTQYF.

Only a few counts were recorded for this clone. The chain uses TRBV10-3 and TRBJ2-7; D ambiguous. V shed 0 bases and J shed 2 bases, with 8 bases lying between them. This CDR3 is 14 amino acids long. Germline loops: CDR1 ENHRY, CDR2 SYGVKD. The CDR3 region is CAISESTRTYEQYF. The CDR3 DNA is TGTGCCATCAGTGAGTCGACGAGGACCTACGAGCAGTACTTC.

The V gene is TRBV21-1, the J gene TRBJ2-5; TRBD1, the table's D call, lacks a check against the DNA. TRBV21-1 is classified as a pseudogene. The CDR3 length is 9 residues. CDR3 protein: CGSEETQYF. The CDR3 nucleotides are TGTGGGTCAGAAGAGACCCAGTACTTC.

V gene TRBV4-1 combines with J gene TRBJ1-5; no firm D call. Germline-derived CDR1 and CDR2 are MGHRA and YSYEKL. Between the trimmed V and J ends, which lost 2 bases and 4 bases, there was a span of 18 bases. The CDR3 loop spans 17 amino acids. The CDR3 DNA reads as TGCGCCAGCAGCCAAACCATGCTCCGGGGTCGGAATCAGCCCCAGCATTTT. Protein: CASSQTMLRGRNQPQHF.

The rearrangement links TRBV6-5 to TRBJ2-7; the match to TRBD2 covers 8 bases. The CDR3 contains 14 residues. V was clipped by 1 base and J by 2 bases; unmatched bases: 1. Looked up from germline, CDR1 is MNHEY and CDR2 is SVGAGI. This chain's CDR3 is CASSYYSGTYEQYF. Written as DNA, the CDR3 is TGTGCCAGCAGTTACTATAGCGGGACCTACGAGCAGTACTTC.

This chain joins TRBV24-1 and TRBJ2-2; no definite D call. The germline CDR1 and CDR2 sequences are KGHDR and SFDVKD. With 1 base removed from V and 6 bases from J, the gap between germline ends came to 5 bases. The CDR3 is 13 amino acids. As DNA, the CDR3 is TGTGCCACCAGTGATTTCGGGCCCGGGGAGCTGTTTTTT. Translated, it gives CATSDFGPGELFF.

The V call is TRBV7-2, the J call TRBJ1-1; TRBD1 agrees at 7 bases. CDR1 and CDR2 from the germline V gene are SGHTA and FQGNSA. Trimming took 7 bases from V and 3 from J; bases not matched to a gene: 8. The CDR3 loop spans 14 amino acids. The CDR3 here is CASNRQGGDTEAFF. The CDR3 DNA sequence: TGTGCCAGCAACCGACAGGGAGGGGACACTGAAGCTTTCTTT.

The chain combines TRBV19 with TRBJ1-5; 9 bases fit TRBD1. V lost 6 bases and J lost 3; bases outside the gene matches: 9. There are 16 residues in the CDR3. Germline CDR1 is LNHDA and CDR2 is SQIVND (reference sequence). The CDR3 loop is CASSPTTGGINQPQHF. The CDR3, as DNA: TGTGCCAGTAGCCCGACGACAGGGGGTATCAATCAGCCCCAGCATTTT.

This clone has only one observation. The V call is TRBV10-3, the J call TRBJ2-2, with 7 nucleotides matching TRBD1. The germline CDR1 and CDR2 sequences are ENHRY and SYGVKD. This CDR3 spans 15 amino acids. V lost 6 bases and J lost 5; bases outside the gene matches: 9. CDR3 region: CAIRKTGIVTGELFF. The CDR3 nucleotides read TGTGCCATCAGGAAGACAGGGATTGTGACCGGGGAGCTGTTTTTT.

This chain joins TRBV7-2 and TRBJ1-5; D remains ambiguous. V shed 3 bases and J shed 6 bases, with 9 bases lying between them. The CDR3 length is 13 residues. Germline V gives CDR1 SGHTA, CDR2 FQGNSA. CDR3 residues: CASSLSSGQPQHF. In DNA form, the CDR3 reads TGTGCCAGCAGCTTGTCTTCAGGTCAGCCCCAGCATTTT.

This clone was seen just once. V gene TRBV18 combines with J gene TRBJ1-6; D may be TRBD1 (6 bases). V was cut by 6 bases and J by 7 bases, with 19 bases left in between. This CDR3 is 16 amino acids long. Germline-derived CDR1 and CDR2 are KGHSH and LQKENI. CDR3 nucleotides: TGTGCCAGCTCCCCCTCAACAGGGACATACAATTCACCCCTCCACTTT. The encoded protein is CASSPSTGTYNSPLHF.

The J gene is TRBJ1-1, the V gene TRBV28, with D unresolved. This CDR3 has 13 residues. The germline V and J ends were trimmed by 3 bases and 1 base, with 6 bases remaining between them. In germline, CDR1 is MDHEN, CDR2 SYDVKM. The CDR3 reads CASSFWGNTEAFF. The CDR3 coding sequence is TGTGCCAGCAGTTTCTGGGGGAACACTGAAGCTTTCTTT. Full variable domain (remainder filled in from reference TRBV28 and TRBJ1-1): DVKVTQSSRYLVKRTGEKVFLECVQDMDHENMFWYRQDPGLGLRLIYFSYDVKMKEKGDIPEGYSVSREKKERFSLILESASTNQTSMYLCASSFWGNTEAFFGQGTRLTVV.

The V gene is TRBV30, the J gene TRBJ2-7; D not certain. The V gene's germline CDR1 is GTSNPN and CDR2 SVGIG (reference sequence). This CDR3 is built from 12 residues. V was clipped by 5 bases and J by 0 bases, with 8 bases between them. Here the CDR3 DNA reads TGTGCCTGGGGACGTCTCTCCTACGAGCAGTACTTC. Its translation is CAWGRLSYEQYF. Drawing the rest from reference TRBV30 and TRBJ2-7, the complete variable domain is SQTIHQWPATLVQPVGSPLSLECTVEGTSNPNLYWYRQAAGRGLQLLFYSVGIGQISSEVPQNLSASRPQDRQFILSSKKLLLSDSGFYLCAWGRLSYEQYFGPGTRLTVT.

The chain recombines TRBV19 with TRBJ2-1, with 11 bases fitting TRBD2. The CDR3 spans 16 residues. Germline V lookup: CDR1 LNHDA, CDR2 SQIVND (reference sequence). The V segment lost 8 bases and the J segment 3 bases; nucleotides outside the gene matches: 9. The CDR3 spells CASSGLAAVSYNEQFF. CDR3 bases: TGTGCCAGTTCGGGACTAGCGGCTGTCAGCTACAATGAGCAGTTCTTC.

This clone was counted a single time. The chain carries TRBV7-9 and TRBJ1-5; TRBD1 matches at 7 bases. This CDR3 spans 15 amino acids. V was pared by 5 bases and J by 2 bases, with 6 bases of the junction left unmatched. The germline V gene encodes CDR1 SEHNR and CDR2 FQNEAQ (reference sequence). The CDR3 bases are TGTGCCAGCAGCGCCGACAGGGTGGGCAATCAGCCCCAGCATTTT. Its translation is CASSADRVGNQPQHF.

This chain uses TRBV10-3 with TRBJ1-2; D remains ambiguous. V was shortened by 9 bases and J by 2 bases, with 13 bases between the two germline ends. CDR1 and CDR2 from the germline V gene are ENHRY and SYGVKD. This CDR3 is 13 amino acids long. The CDR3 loop is CAIQPNYNYGYTF. CDR3 in DNA: TGTGCCATTCAGCCCAACTACAACTATGGCTACACCTTC.

The rearrangement links TRBV4-3 to TRBJ2-1; 14 nucleotides agree with TRBD2. The CDR3 consists of 16 residues. The germline CDR1 and CDR2 sequences are LGHNA and YSLEER. V trimming: 5 bases; J trimming: 9 bases; junction bases outside the gene matches: 9. CDR3 DNA sequence: TGCGCCAGCAGCGTGGGACTAGCGGGAGCTAGGGGTGAGCAGTTCTTC. This gives the protein CASSVGLAGARGEQFF.

J is TRBJ1-4 and V is TRBV7-2; D gene ambiguous. CDR1 and CDR2 (germline): SGHTA, FQGNSA. Deletions cut 2 bases from V and 8 bases from J, with 9 bases between. This CDR3 region has 13 residues. The CDR3 DNA is TGTGCCAGCAGCTTAAACAGCCGAGAAAAACTGTTTTTT. Translated, it gives CASSLNSREKLFF.